A selection of T cell receptor beta chains follows, all from one sample in a study of response to subunit inactivated influenza vaccine. TCRdb re-called the RT-PCR reads with MiXCR, one entry per CDR3 protein. This sample has about 800,000 distinct CDR3 sequences, with approximately 22% found just once. The source material was PBMCs from blood, sampled around 5 days after vaccination. These TCRs come from a man aged 45 to 65 who received an inactivated influenza vaccine. Each CDR3 is given with its conserved first and last residue. Each record gives: clone size, V gene, D gene, J gene, CDR3 protein. A D gene is named only where the DNA matches it firmly. Size is omitted from some rows. Given values are once, few, many or a class for expanded clones.

few	TRBV12-3/TRBV12-4	TRBD1	TRBJ1-1	CASSWTGGTEAFF
.	TRBV6-2/TRBV6-3	.	TRBJ2-7	CASSHGGRKQYF
.	TRBV7-2	TRBD1	TRBJ2-1	CASSQDRRPYNEQFF
few	TRBV12-3/TRBV12-4	.	TRBJ2-3	CASSFNTDTQYF
.	TRBV5-1	TRBD2	TRBJ2-5	CASSLVDGRTSEPQYF
.	TRBV28	TRBD2	TRBJ2-5	CASSLLLAGGGETQYF
.	TRBV6-5	.	TRBJ2-2	CASSYSIMRGVSGELFF
few	TRBV25-1	TRBD1	TRBJ2-1	CASSAVPGQGYNEQFF
few	TRBV12-3/TRBV12-4	TRBD2	TRBJ2-1	CASSLGLAGYNEKFF
.	TRBV4-3	.	TRBJ2-7	CASSPGLYTSSYEQYF
few	TRBV29-1	.	TRBJ2-5	CSAETRFRTQYF
many	TRBV20-1	.	TRBJ2-5	CSASGGRETQYF
.	TRBV5-1	.	TRBJ2-3	CASSLATKRVGDTQYF
.	TRBV11-2	TRBD2	TRBJ2-1	CASSLGHVRAGHYNEQFF
many	TRBV13	.	TRBJ2-5	CASSLRLETQYF
.	TRBV4-2	.	TRBJ1-1	CASSQDGWRGQTEAFF
few	TRBV24-1	TRBD2	TRBJ2-1	CATSDLTSGPYNEQFF
.	TRBV7-2	.	TRBJ2-5	CASSLYWQQETQYF
.	TRBV12-3/TRBV12-4	TRBD2	TRBJ2-7	CASSIPGLAVREQYF
.	TRBV9	TRBD2	TRBJ2-7	CASSVGASGVYEQYF
few	TRBV20-1	TRBD1	TRBJ2-1	CSARSGTGGSAEFF